This TCR beta chain was recovered during a study of blood T cell repertoires in COVID-19. At the level of the study: Acute-phase and convalescent COVID-19 samples originated in the United States, Italy and Spain.

The CDR3 is made up of 14 amino acids. CDR1 is MDHEN and CDR2 is SYDVKM in the germline V gene. The ends were cut back, 6 bases at V and 0 bases at J, with 9 bases in the middle. Per the original methods: Quantification of nucleated cells was approximated via reference gene primer amplification. Repertoires were generated with immunoSEQ multiplex PCR, while TCRdb's copy carries only in-frame clones and drops some. The V and J calls and the clone size are those of that table, but D and trimming were determined from the DNA. In the table there are about 240,000 clones, 65% to 90% of which are singletons. While infection was still active, Seattle patients were enrolled and then followed longitudinally.

The sequenced sample was peripheral blood. The chain employs TRBV28 and TRBJ1-3; D ambiguous. The clonotype was recovered from a man aged 50 to 60 with COVID-19, enrolled during active disease. The CDR3 sequence is CASRLGSSGNTIYF. The CDR3 bases are TGTGCCAGCAGACTAGGGAGCTCTGGAAACACCATATATTTT.